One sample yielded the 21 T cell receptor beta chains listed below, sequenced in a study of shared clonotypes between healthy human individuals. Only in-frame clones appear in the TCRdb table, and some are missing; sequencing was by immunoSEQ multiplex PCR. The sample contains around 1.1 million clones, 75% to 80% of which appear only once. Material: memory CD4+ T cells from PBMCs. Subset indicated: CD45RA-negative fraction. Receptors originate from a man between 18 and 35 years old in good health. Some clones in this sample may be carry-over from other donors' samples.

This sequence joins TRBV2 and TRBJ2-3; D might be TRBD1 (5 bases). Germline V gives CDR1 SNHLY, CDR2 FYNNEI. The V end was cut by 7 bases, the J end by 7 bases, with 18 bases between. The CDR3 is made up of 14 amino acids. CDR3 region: CASTPVGPGNTQYF. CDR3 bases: TGTGCCAGCACCCCCGTGGGGCCAGGAAATACGCAGTATTTT.

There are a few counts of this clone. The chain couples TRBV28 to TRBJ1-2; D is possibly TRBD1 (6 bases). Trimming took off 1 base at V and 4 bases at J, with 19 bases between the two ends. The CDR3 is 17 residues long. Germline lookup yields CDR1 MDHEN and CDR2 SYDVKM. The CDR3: CASSLLGGPGKFYGYTF. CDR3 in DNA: TGTGCCAGCAGTTTATTAGGGGGGCCGGGAAAATTCTATGGCTACACCTTC.

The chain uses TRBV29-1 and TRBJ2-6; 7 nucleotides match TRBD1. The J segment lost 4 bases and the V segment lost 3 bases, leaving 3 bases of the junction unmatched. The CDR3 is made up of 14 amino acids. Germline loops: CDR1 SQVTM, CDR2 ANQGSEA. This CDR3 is CSVDRGTGANVLTF. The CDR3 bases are TGCAGCGTTGACAGGGGGACCGGGGCCAACGTCCTGACTTTC.

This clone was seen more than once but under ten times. The CDR3 DNA reads TGTGCCAGCAGTACCCTGAGCTCCTACGAGCAGTACTTC. Residues: CASSTLSSYEQYF. The gene calls are TRBV28 and TRBJ2-7; no reliable D call. The CDR3 loop spans 13 amino acids. Germline CDR1 is MDHEN and CDR2 is SYDVKM. V lost 5 bases and J 0 bases, leaving 8 bases between the germline ends.

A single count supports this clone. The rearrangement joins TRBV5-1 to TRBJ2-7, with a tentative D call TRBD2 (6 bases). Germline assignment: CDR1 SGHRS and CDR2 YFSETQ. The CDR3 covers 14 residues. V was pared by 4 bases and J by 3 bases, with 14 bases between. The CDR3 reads CASSPGTVGYEQYF. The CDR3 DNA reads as TGCGCCAGCAGCCCCGGGACTGTCGGCTACGAGCAGTACTTC. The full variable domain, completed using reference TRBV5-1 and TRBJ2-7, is KAGVTQTPRYLIKTRGQQVTLSCSPISGHRSVSWYQQTPGQGLQFLFEYFSETQRNKGNFPGRFSGRQFSNSRSEMNVSTLELGDSALYLCASSPGTVGYEQYFGPGTRLTVT.

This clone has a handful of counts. The DNA for the CDR3 is TGTGCCAGCAGTCCTATGGGGAGAGGGAGCTACGAGCAGTACTTC. Residues: CASSPMGRGSYEQYF. This rearrangement joins TRBV27 to TRBJ2-7; D is perhaps TRBD2 (5 bases). The length of the CDR3 is 15 residues. With 5 bases removed from V and 3 bases from J, the gap between germline ends came to 17 bases. Germline V gene sequence: CDR1 MNHEY, CDR2 SMNVEV (reference sequence).

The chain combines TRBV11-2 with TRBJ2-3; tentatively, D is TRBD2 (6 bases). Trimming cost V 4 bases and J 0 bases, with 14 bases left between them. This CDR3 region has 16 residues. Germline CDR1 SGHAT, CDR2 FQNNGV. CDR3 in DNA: TGTGCCAGCAGCTCAGGACTAACCTCTAGCACAGATACGCAGTATTTT. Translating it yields CASSSGLTSSTDTQYF.

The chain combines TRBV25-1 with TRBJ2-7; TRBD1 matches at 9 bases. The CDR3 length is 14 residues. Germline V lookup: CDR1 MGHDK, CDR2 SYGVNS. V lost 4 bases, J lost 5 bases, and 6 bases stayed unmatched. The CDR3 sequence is CASSGDRVVNEQYF. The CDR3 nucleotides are TGTGCCAGCAGTGGGGACAGGGTAGTTAACGAGCAGTACTTC.

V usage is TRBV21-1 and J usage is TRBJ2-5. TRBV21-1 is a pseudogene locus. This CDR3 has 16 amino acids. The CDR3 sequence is CASSDQTGRGTETQYF. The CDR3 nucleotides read TGTGCCAGCAGCGATCAGACGGGAAGGGGTACGGAGACCCAGTACTTC.

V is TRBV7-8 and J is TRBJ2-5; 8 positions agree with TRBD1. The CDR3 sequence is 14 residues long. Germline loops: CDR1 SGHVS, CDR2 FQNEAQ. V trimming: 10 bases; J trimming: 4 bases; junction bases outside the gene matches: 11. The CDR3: CATLSRTGTETQYF. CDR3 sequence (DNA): TGTGCCACCTTAAGTCGGACAGGGACAGAGACCCAGTACTTC. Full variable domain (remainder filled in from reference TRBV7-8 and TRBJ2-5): GAGVSQSPRYKVAKRGQDVALRCDPISGHVSLFWYQQALGQGPEFLTYFQNEAQLDKSGLPSDRFFAERPEGSVSTLKIQRTQQEDSAVYLCATLSRTGTETQYFGPGTRLLVL.

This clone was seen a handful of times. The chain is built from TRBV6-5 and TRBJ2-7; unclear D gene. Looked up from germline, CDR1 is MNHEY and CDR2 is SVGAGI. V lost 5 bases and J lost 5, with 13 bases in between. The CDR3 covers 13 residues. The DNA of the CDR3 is TGTGCCAGCAGTCCCCCCGGCACAGACGAGCAGTACTTC. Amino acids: CASSPPGTDEQYF.

CDR3 residues: CASSLEGTTGKLFF. The CDR3 DNA reads as TGCGCCAGCAGCTTGGAAGGGACCACTGGGAAACTGTTTTTT. The V call is TRBV5-1, the J call TRBJ1-4; D might be TRBD1 (5 bases). The germline V gene has CDR1 SGHRS and CDR2 YFSETQ. Trimming removed 0 bases from V and 11 bases from J, with 14 bases in between. The CDR3 runs 14 residues.

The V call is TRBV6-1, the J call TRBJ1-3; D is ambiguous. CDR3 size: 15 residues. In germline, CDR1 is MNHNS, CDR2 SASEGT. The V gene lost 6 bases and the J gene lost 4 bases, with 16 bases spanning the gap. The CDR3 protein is CASRVDIGEGNTIYF. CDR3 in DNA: TGTGCCAGCAGAGTAGACATCGGGGAAGGAAACACCATATATTTT.

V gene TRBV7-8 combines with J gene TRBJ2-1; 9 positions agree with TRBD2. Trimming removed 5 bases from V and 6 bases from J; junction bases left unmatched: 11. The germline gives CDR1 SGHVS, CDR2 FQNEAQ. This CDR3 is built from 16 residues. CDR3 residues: CASSERVSGRPNEQFF. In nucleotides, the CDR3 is TGTGCCAGCAGCGAACGAGTTAGCGGGAGACCCAATGAGCAGTTCTTC.

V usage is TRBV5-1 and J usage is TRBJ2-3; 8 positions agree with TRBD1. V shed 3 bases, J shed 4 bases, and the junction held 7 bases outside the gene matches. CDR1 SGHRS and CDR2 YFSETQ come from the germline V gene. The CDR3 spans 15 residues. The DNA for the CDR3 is TGCGCCAGCAGCTCGTCTTCGACAGGGGCAGATACGCAGTATTTT. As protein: CASSSSSTGADTQYF.

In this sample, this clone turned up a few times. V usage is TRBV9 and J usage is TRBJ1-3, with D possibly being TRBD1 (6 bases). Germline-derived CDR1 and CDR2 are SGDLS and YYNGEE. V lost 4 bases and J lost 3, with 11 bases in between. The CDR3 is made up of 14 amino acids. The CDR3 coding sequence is TGTGCCAGCAGCCCATTGACAGGTGGAAACACCATATATTTT. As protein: CASSPLTGGNTIYF.

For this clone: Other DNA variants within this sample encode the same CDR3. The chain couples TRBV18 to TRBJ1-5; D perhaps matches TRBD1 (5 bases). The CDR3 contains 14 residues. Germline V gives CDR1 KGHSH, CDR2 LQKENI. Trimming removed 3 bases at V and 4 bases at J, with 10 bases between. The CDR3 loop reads CASSPPGGNQPQHF. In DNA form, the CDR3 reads TGTGCCAGCTCACCGCCGGGGGGGAATCAGCCCCAGCATTTT.

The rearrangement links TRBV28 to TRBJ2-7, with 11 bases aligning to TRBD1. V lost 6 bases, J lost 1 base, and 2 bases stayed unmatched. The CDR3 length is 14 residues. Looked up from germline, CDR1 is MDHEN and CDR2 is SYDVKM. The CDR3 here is CASRWDRGSYEQYF. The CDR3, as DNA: TGTGCCAGCAGGTGGGACAGGGGGTCCTACGAGCAGTACTTC.

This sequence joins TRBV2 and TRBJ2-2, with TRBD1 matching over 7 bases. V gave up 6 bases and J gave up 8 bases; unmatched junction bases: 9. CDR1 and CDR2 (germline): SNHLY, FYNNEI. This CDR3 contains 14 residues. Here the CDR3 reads CASSLDRSTGELFF. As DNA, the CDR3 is TGTGCCAGCAGCCTGGACAGGTCCACTGGGGAGCTGTTTTTT.

The CDR3 protein is CASSLGVLAGAGNTGELFF. The CDR3 DNA reads TGTGCCAGCAGCTTAGGCGTACTAGCGGGAGCGGGGAACACCGGGGAGCTGTTTTTT. The V call is TRBV7-2, the J call TRBJ2-2; 11 nucleotides agree with TRBD2. Germline V gene sequence: CDR1 SGHTA, CDR2 FQGNSA. After removal of 1 base from V and 1 base from J, the junction contained 8 bases not matched to a gene. This CDR3 comprises 19 residues.

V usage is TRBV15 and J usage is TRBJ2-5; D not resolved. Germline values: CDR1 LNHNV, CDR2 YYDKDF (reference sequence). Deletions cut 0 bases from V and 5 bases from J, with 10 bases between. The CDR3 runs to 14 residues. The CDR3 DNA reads TGTGCCACCAGCAGAGAGGTTGGGTACGAGACCCAGTACTTC. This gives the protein CATSREVGYETQYF.